The table lists the clone carrying this TCR beta chain with many counts. Its antigen remains unidentified. CDR1 and CDR2 from the germline V gene are DFQATT and SNEGSKA (reference sequence). The V segment lost 6 bases and the J segment 5 bases; nucleotides outside the gene matches: 4. This CDR3 region has 13 residues. TCRdb re-called the reads through MiXCR, storing one row per CDR3 protein. Here the sample spans roughly 240,000 distinct CDR3 sequences, 6.5% being singletons. The sample originates from a study of T cell repertoires in cytomegalovirus infection. For the study at large: CMV infection together with matching HLA type was indicated by public TCR beta signatures.

Study-wide points: Clonotype analysis showed dominance of the ex vivo response by HLA-C-restricted CMV-specific TCR beta clonotypes.

The chain joins TRBV20-1 to TRBJ1-5, with 10 positions matching TRBD1. Sequencing used PBMCs. This receptor was taken from a human donor in good health (CMV status not recorded). Some clones in this sample may be carry-over from other donors' samples. In DNA form, the CDR3 reads TGCAGTGCGAGGGACAGGGGCGATCAGCCCCAGCATTTT. Residues: CSARDRGDQPQHF.